The clone carrying this T cell receptor (beta chain) showed up many times. Its antigen is unknown. Researchers attached unique molecular identifiers to individual cDNA molecules. TCRdb reprocessed the 5' RACE reads with MiXCR, giving one entry per CDR3 protein. The sample shows about 110,000 distinct CDR3 sequences, roughly 13% of them seen only once. The sample is drawn from a study of early T cells in non-severe SARS-CoV-2 infection. Study as a whole: Alpha and beta chains were unpaired, from unsorted whole-blood bulk RNA.

CDR3 length: 13 residues. V was clipped by 4 bases and J by 7 bases, with 12 bases between them. Germline assignment: CDR1 SGDLS and CDR2 YYNGEE. Study-wide results and caveats: The matching step, a VDJdb search, favored anti-spike CD8 responses and missed private and CD4 specificities.

This rearrangement joins TRBV9 to TRBJ2-1; D not certain. The source material was whole blood, sampled at baseline. This sequence was found in an adult who was a healthcare worker with PCR-confirmed SARS-CoV-2 infection or an uninfected control (not recorded which). The CDR3 is CASSSGPLNEQFF. CDR3 in DNA: TGTGCCAGCAGCTCCGGCCCGTTAAATGAGCAGTTCTTC.